Listed below are T cell receptor beta chains from one sample, sequenced in a study of blood T cells in healthy people across ages. In TCRdb, the 5' RACE reads were re-called with MiXCR into one record per CDR3 protein. The sample carries 750,000 to 1,000,000 distinct CDR3 sequences, almost 30% recorded once. These data also featured in a second study, about T cells of mothers and their children.

Sequenced input: blood. These receptors came from a woman aged 40 to 50 in good health. Both conserved end residues are part of each CDR3. The order of the fields is V gene, clone size, D gene, J gene, CDR3 length, CDR3 protein, CDR3 DNA. D genes are given only for firm matches. Expanded clones get a size class; other rows say once, few or many, or leave the size out.

v_call: TRBV6-6; clone_size: few; d_call: -; j_call: TRBJ2-3; cdr3_length: 16; cdr3_aa: CASSYELGPSTDTQYF; cdr3_nt: TGTGCCAGCAGTTACGAGTTAGGGCCGAGCACAGATACGCAGTATTTT
v_call: TRBV5-6; clone_size: -; d_call: -; j_call: TRBJ2-1; cdr3_length: 13; cdr3_aa: CASSLGRLNEQFF; cdr3_nt: TGTGCCAGCAGCTTGGGACGTCTCAATGAGCAGTTCTTC
v_call: TRBV7-2; clone_size: -; d_call: -; j_call: TRBJ2-1; cdr3_length: 15; cdr3_aa: CASSLRDGSYNEQFF; cdr3_nt: TGTGCCAGCAGTCTCCGGGACGGCTCCTACAATGAGCAGTTCTTC
v_call: TRBV3-1; clone_size: many; d_call: TRBD1; j_call: TRBJ2-5; cdr3_length: 14; cdr3_aa: CASSYGQGYETQYF; cdr3_nt: TGTGCCAGCAGCTATGGACAGGGCTACGAGACCCAGTACTTC
v_call: TRBV5-1; clone_size: few; d_call: -; j_call: TRBJ1-1; cdr3_length: 15; cdr3_aa: CASSSRTDPNTEAFF; cdr3_nt: TGCGCCAGCAGCTCGAGGACAGACCCGAACACTGAAGCTTTCTTT
v_call: TRBV30; clone_size: -; d_call: -; j_call: TRBJ1-2; cdr3_length: 15; cdr3_aa: CAWSVLLGAGYGYTF; cdr3_nt: TGTGCCTGGAGTGTACTGCTGGGGGCTGGCTATGGCTACACCTTC
v_call: TRBV19; clone_size: many; d_call: -; j_call: TRBJ2-7; cdr3_length: 14; cdr3_aa: CATQQSLPPYEQYF; cdr3_nt: TGTGCCACACAACAATCACTACCACCCTACGAGCAGTACTTC
v_call: TRBV7-6; clone_size: few; d_call: -; j_call: TRBJ2-2; cdr3_length: 14; cdr3_aa: CASSSALGTGELFF; cdr3_nt: TGTGCCAGCAGCTCTGCTCTAGGGACCGGGGAGCTGTTTTTT
v_call: TRBV29-1; clone_size: -; d_call: -; j_call: TRBJ2-1; cdr3_length: 13; cdr3_aa: CSAGGDSYAEQFF; cdr3_nt: TGCAGCGCGGGGGGGGACAGTTACGCTGAGCAGTTCTTC
v_call: TRBV5-1; clone_size: few; d_call: TRBD2; j_call: TRBJ2-3; cdr3_length: 14; cdr3_aa: CASSPGLAADTQYF; cdr3_nt: TGCGCCAGCAGCCCCGGACTAGCGGCAGATACGCAGTATTTT
v_call: TRBV28; clone_size: few; d_call: -; j_call: TRBJ1-4; cdr3_length: 13; cdr3_aa: CANLLGLGEKLFF; cdr3_nt: TGTGCCAATCTCCTGGGGCTTGGTGAAAAACTGTTTTTT
v_call: TRBV7-2; clone_size: few; d_call: -; j_call: TRBJ2-6; cdr3_length: 15; cdr3_aa: CASSLPPTGANVLTF; cdr3_nt: TGTGCCAGCAGCTTACCGCCGACAGGGGCCAACGTCCTGACTTTC
v_call: TRBV18; clone_size: many; d_call: TRBD1; j_call: TRBJ2-3; cdr3_length: 14; cdr3_aa: CASSLDRGLDTQYF; cdr3_nt: TGTGCCAGCTCACTCGACAGGGGGCTGGATACGCAGTATTTT
v_call: TRBV28; clone_size: -; d_call: -; j_call: TRBJ2-1; cdr3_length: 14; cdr3_aa: CASSFWGQKETQFF; cdr3_nt: TGTGCCAGCAGTTTTTGGGGCCAGAAAGAGACCCAGTTCTTC
v_call: TRBV29-1; clone_size: -; d_call: -; j_call: TRBJ2-3; cdr3_length: 13; cdr3_aa: CSVDRFSTDTQYF; cdr3_nt: TGCAGCGTTGACAGGTTTAGCACAGATACGCAGTATTTT
v_call: TRBV9; clone_size: few; d_call: -; j_call: TRBJ2-7; cdr3_length: 13; cdr3_aa: CASSVESGTEQYF; cdr3_nt: TGTGCCAGCAGCGTAGAGTCGGGGACCGAGCAGTACTTC
v_call: TRBV28; clone_size: few; d_call: -; j_call: TRBJ2-3; cdr3_length: 13; cdr3_aa: CASRLRGPDTQYF; cdr3_nt: TGTGCCAGCAGGCTACGGGGCCCAGATACGCAGTATTTT
v_call: TRBV12-3/TRBV12-4; clone_size: -; d_call: -; j_call: TRBJ1-5; cdr3_length: 13; cdr3_aa: CASTKGFNQPQHF; cdr3_nt: TGTGCCAGCACCAAGGGATTCAATCAGCCCCAGCATTTT
v_call: TRBV2; clone_size: -; d_call: -; j_call: TRBJ2-7; cdr3_length: 16; cdr3_aa: CASSAPGGGLIYEQYF; cdr3_nt: TGTGCCAGCAGTGCCCCGGGCGGGGGCCTCATCTACGAGCAGTACTTC
v_call: TRBV20-1; clone_size: few; d_call: TRBD1; j_call: TRBJ1-5; cdr3_length: 13; cdr3_aa: CSAREGGGQPQHF; cdr3_nt: TGCAGTGCTAGGGAAGGGGGCGGACAGCCCCAGCATTTT
v_call: TRBV28; clone_size: many; d_call: TRBD1; j_call: TRBJ2-4; cdr3_length: 14; cdr3_aa: CASSSQGAKNIQYF; cdr3_nt: TGTGCCAGCAGTTCACAGGGGGCCAAAAACATTCAGTACTTC
v_call: TRBV7-2; clone_size: few; d_call: TRBD1; j_call: TRBJ1-5; cdr3_length: 16; cdr3_aa: CASSSSRQGFNQPQHF; cdr3_nt: TGTGCCAGCAGCTCTTCTAGACAGGGATTCAATCAGCCCCAGCATTTT
v_call: TRBV5-4; clone_size: -; d_call: TRBD2; j_call: TRBJ2-5; cdr3_length: 18; cdr3_aa: CASSSDPELAGARETQYF; cdr3_nt: TGTGCCAGCAGCTCGGATCCGGAACTAGCGGGGGCGAGGGAGACCCAGTACTTC
v_call: TRBV5-5; clone_size: -; d_call: -; j_call: TRBJ1-2; cdr3_length: 12; cdr3_aa: CASISYDYGHTF; cdr3_nt: TGTGCCAGCATCTCGTATGACTATGGCCACACCTTC
v_call: TRBV7-9; clone_size: few; d_call: -; j_call: TRBJ2-3; cdr3_length: 17; cdr3_aa: CASSFLLPGQPTDTQYF; cdr3_nt: TGTGCCAGCAGCTTTTTATTGCCCGGTCAGCCCACAGATACGCAGTATTTT